This T cell receptor (beta chain) comes out of a study of a mutant IDH1 vaccine in newly diagnosed glioma. About the research overall: Patients were started on vaccination 4-6 weeks after radiotherapy alone, or with temozolomide cycles. Of the patients given treatment, around 62% were male and approximately 40% were female, and a mean age of around 38 years was recorded.

About this clone: The antigen remains unidentified.

Specified time point: week 11, during vaccination. Vaccine doses each comprised 300 ug of mutant IDH1 20-mer peptide, with topical imiquimod. Clones were read by immunoSEQ multiplex PCR, and TCRdb kept only the in-frame ones, dropping some. Of 100,000 to 120,000 clones in the sample, almost 90% are singletons; the top ten hold under 0.8%. Study-wide findings and caveats: Pseudoprogression apparently lacked any relation to changes in top peripheral T cell clonotypes.

The TCR originated in a woman aged 45 to 65 with glioma. This specimen was PBMCs, taken from a glioma patient whose treatment included an IDH1 peptide vaccine.

The DNA for the CDR3 is TGTGCCAGCAGGCGGGAGGGCGTAATCTACGAGCAGTACTTC. This gives the protein CASRREGVIYEQYF. V usage is TRBV28 and J usage is TRBJ2-7, with 9 bases fitting TRBD2. CDR3 length: 14 amino acids. Germline CDR1 MDHEN, CDR2 SYDVKM. Trimming at V came to 6 bases and at J to 3 bases, leaving 6 bases not matched to a gene.